This TCR beta chain was captured by sequencing in a study of regulatory T cells in long-lasting Graves disease. Study-wide results and limits: Only a small sample size was used, which may have cut accuracy.

The time point here: newly diagnosed GD, antithyroid drugs for less than 3 months. The TCR library used RNA extracted from PBMCs. The sample holds many counts of this clonotype. Antigen unknown. Investigators prepared the TCR beta libraries by applying iRepertoire HTBI primers and Arm-PCR of CDR3 regions. TCRdb re-called the multiplex PCR reads through MiXCR, storing one row per CDR3 protein. The table has almost 450,000 distinct CDR3 sequences, about a sixth seen once. V lost 5 bases to trimming and J lost 6 bases, with 10 bases between them. This CDR3 comprises 13 residues. This same sample was also taken into another study, of T cells in Graves' hyperthyroidism and ophthalmopathy. Turning to that study: The HTBI primer set was used in a first-round RT-PCR of the TCR CDR3.

V gene TRBV12-3 or TRBV12-4 combines with J gene TRBJ1-4, with D unclear. The sequencing used peripheral blood mononuclear cells (PBMCs), collected at new diagnosis, from a patient treated with antithyroid drugs. The sequence was obtained from a woman in her 30s with Graves disease. As DNA, the CDR3 is TGTGCCAGCAGTCTGGTTGGGGATGAAAAACTGTTTTTT. Translated: CASSLVGDEKLFF.